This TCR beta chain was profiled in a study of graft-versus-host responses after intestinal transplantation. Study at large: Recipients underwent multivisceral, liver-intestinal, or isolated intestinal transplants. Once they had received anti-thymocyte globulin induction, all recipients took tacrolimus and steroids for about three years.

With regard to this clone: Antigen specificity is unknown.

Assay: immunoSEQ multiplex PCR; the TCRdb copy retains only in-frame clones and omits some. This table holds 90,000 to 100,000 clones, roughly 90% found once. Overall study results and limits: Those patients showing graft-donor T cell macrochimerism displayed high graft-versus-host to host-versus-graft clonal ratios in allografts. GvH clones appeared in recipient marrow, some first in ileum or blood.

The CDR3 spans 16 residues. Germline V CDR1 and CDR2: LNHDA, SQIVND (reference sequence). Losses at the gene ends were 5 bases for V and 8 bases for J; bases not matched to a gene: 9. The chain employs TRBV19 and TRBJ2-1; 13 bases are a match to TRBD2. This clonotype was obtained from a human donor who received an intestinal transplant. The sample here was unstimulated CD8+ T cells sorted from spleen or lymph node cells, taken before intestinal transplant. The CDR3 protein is CASSLSGTSGTYEQFF. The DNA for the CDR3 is TGTGCCAGTAGTCTAAGCGGGACTAGCGGGACCTATGAGCAGTTCTTC.